What follows are 32 T cell receptor beta chains derived from one specimen sequenced in a study of T cells in Graves' hyperthyroidism and ophthalmopathy. Regions amplified from RNA transcripts were the TCR beta CDR3 regions. Researchers ran a first-round RT-PCR on the TCR CDR3 using the HTBI primer set. TCRdb recomputed calls from the multiplex PCR reads with MiXCR, one row per CDR3 protein. The sample contains roughly 400,000 distinct CDR3 sequences, over 13% of which appear only once. Material for sequencing was blood. The origin of the receptors is a man aged 50 or older with Graves' ophthalmopathy.

This clonotype occurred a few times. The rearrangement links TRBV5-6 to TRBJ2-5; D unclear. The germline V gene has CDR1 SGHDT and CDR2 YYEEEE. Trimming took 1 base from V and 2 from J, leaving 6 bases between them. There are 13 residues in the CDR3. The CDR3 region is CASSLIQQETQYF. CDR3 bases: TGTGCCAGCAGCTTGATTCAGCAAGAGACCCAGTACTTC.

This clonotype has a count of ten or more. V gene TRBV28 combines with J gene TRBJ2-3; no clear D. Germline loops: CDR1 MDHEN, CDR2 SYDVKM. The V and J ends lost 4 bases and 11 bases respectively, with 19 bases between them. This CDR3 spans 14 amino acids. The CDR3 reads CASSSPPGHKGQYF. CDR3 DNA sequence: TGTGCCAGCAGTTCTCCCCCCGGGCACAAGGGGCAGTATTTT.

This clonotype was counted many times. This rearrangement joins TRBV20-1 to TRBJ2-7; 11 positions match TRBD2. This CDR3 is built from 14 residues. Trimming at V came to 0 bases and at J to 5 bases, leaving 3 bases not matched to a gene. Germline V gene sequence: CDR1 DFQATT, CDR2 SNEGSKA (reference sequence). The CDR3 nucleotides read TGCAGTGCTAGAGATAGCGGGAGGGCCAACGAGCAGTACTTC. Translated, it gives CSARDSGRANEQYF.

The sample holds many counts of this clonotype. This chain uses TRBV29-1 with TRBJ1-2; TRBD1 matches 7 bases. Germline CDR1 and CDR2: SQVTM and ANQGSEA. J was trimmed by 1 base and V by 7 bases; bases with no gene match: 6. The CDR3 consists of 13 residues. The CDR3 sequence: CSASGTDNYGYTF. The CDR3 DNA reads TGCAGCGCCTCCGGGACAGATAACTATGGCTACACCTTC.

This clonotype was detected ten times or more. The chain employs TRBV5-6 and TRBJ2-3, with unresolved D. V lost 0 bases and J 2 bases, leaving 13 bases between the germline ends. Germline V gene data show CDR1 as SGHDT and CDR2 as YYEEEE. This CDR3 is 16 amino acids long. CDR3: CASSLDQSRYTDTQYF. CDR3 nucleotide sequence: TGTGCCAGCAGCTTGGATCAGTCTAGATACACAGATACGCAGTATTTT.

This clonotype was observed a handful of times. Mismatch with germline at one junction end may stem from a read error. The rearrangement joins TRBV7-2 to TRBJ1-3; D is uncertain. CDR3 size: 9 residues. The germline V gene encodes CDR1 SGHTA and CDR2 FQGNSA. Here the CDR3 DNA reads TGTGCCGGTTGGGCCCTCCGACATTTT. Amino acids: CAGWALRHF.

In this sample, this clonotype turned up many times. This chain links TRBV30 with TRBJ1-1, with D uncertain. This CDR3 is 13 amino acids long. V was pared by 2 bases and J by 7 bases, with 14 bases between. Germline V gene data show CDR1 as GTSNPN and CDR2 as SVGIG (reference sequence). CDR3 sequence reads: CAWSTPGSFEAFF. CDR3 nucleotides: TGTGCCTGGAGTACCCCGGGCAGTTTTGAAGCTTTCTTT.

The chain combines TRBV5-1 with TRBJ1-3, with 8 bases lining up with TRBD1. Germline V CDR1 and CDR2: SGHRS, YFSETQ. Losses at the gene ends were 3 bases for V and 0 bases for J; bases not matched to a gene: 8. The CDR3 length is 17 residues. CDR3 residues: CASSSLQGGGSGNTIYF. The CDR3 DNA follows: TGCGCCAGCAGCTCGTTACAGGGGGGTGGCTCTGGAAACACCATATATTTT.

The sample holds many counts of this clonotype. The chain has TRBV9 and TRBJ1-2, with a possible D match to TRBD1 (5 bases). Germline V lookup: CDR1 SGDLS, CDR2 YYNGEE. The CDR3 is made up of 15 amino acids. Trimming left V 0 bases short and J 7 bases short, with 16 bases between. The CDR3 reads CASSVDGQALRGYTF. In DNA form, the CDR3 reads TGTGCCAGCAGCGTAGACGGACAAGCTTTACGTGGCTACACCTTC.

This clonotype was detected ten times or more. This sequence joins TRBV20-1 and TRBJ2-3, with TRBD2 matching 7 bases. The CDR3 sequence is 16 residues long. Germline loops: CDR1 DFQATT, CDR2 SNEGSKA (reference sequence). The ends lost 0 bases at V and 6 bases at J; junction bases unmatched: 12. The CDR3 DNA is TGCAGTGCTAGAGACATGGCGGGACTACCGCCGGATACGCAGTATTTT. Amino acid sequence: CSARDMAGLPPDTQYF.

The V gene is TRBV6-1, the J gene TRBJ1-1; D is ambiguous. Trimming took 6 bases from V and 4 from J, leaving 12 bases between them. Per germline, CDR1 MNHNS and CDR2 SASEGT. This CDR3 spans 13 amino acids. The CDR3 DNA follows: TGTGCCAGCAGCCCCCTGGGGATCACTGAAGCTTTCTTT. It codes for CASSPLGITEAFF.

The V and J genes are TRBV2 and TRBJ2-1; 7 bases are a match to TRBD1. CDR3 length: 16 amino acids. J was trimmed by 3 bases and V by 7 bases; bases with no gene match: 12. Per the germline V gene, CDR1 is SNHLY and CDR2 is FYNNEI. CDR3: CASIHKGQENYNEQFF. The DNA for the CDR3 is TGTGCCAGCATCCATAAAGGACAGGAGAACTACAATGAGCAGTTCTTC.

The chain joins TRBV6-1 to TRBJ2-2; D not resolved. This CDR3 spans 14 amino acids. V dropped 5 bases and J dropped 0 bases, with 7 bases sitting between them. CDR1 and CDR2 (germline): MNHNS, SASEGT. The CDR3 protein is CASSPETNTGELFF. The CDR3 DNA is TGTGCCAGCAGTCCCGAGACGAACACCGGGGAGCTGTTTTTT.

This clonotype appeared many times. This chain joins TRBV20-1 and TRBJ2-1; possibly TRBD1 for D (7 bases). The germline gives CDR1 DFQATT, CDR2 SNEGSKA (reference sequence). CDR3 size: 14 residues. The CDR3 sequence: CRAGGEGAYNEQFF. The CDR3 coding sequence is TGCAGAGCCGGGGGCGAGGGGGCATACAATGAGCAGTTCTTC.

This clonotype was found many times. CDR3 nucleotides: TGTGCCAGCAGCTTAGCGCCTCGCGACCGCTGCTACGAGCAGTACTTC. The encoded protein is CASSLAPRDRCYEQYF. This rearrangement joins TRBV7-9 to TRBJ2-7; D call uncertain. CDR3 length equals 16 residues. V lost 0 bases and J lost 3, with 15 bases in between. Germline values: CDR1 SEHNR, CDR2 FQNEAQ (reference sequence).

This clonotype appeared many times. This rearrangement joins TRBV6-5 to TRBJ2-7, with 11 bases aligning to TRBD2. The trim removed 2 bases at V and 1 base at J, leaving 7 bases unmatched. Looked up from germline, CDR1 is MNHEY and CDR2 is SVGAGI. The CDR3 extends over 17 amino acids. Written as DNA, the CDR3 is TGTGCCAGCAGTTACCCCCCCGGGACTAGCGGATCCTACGAGCAGTACTTC. It translates to CASSYPPGTSGSYEQYF.

Ten or more counts support this clonotype. This chain connects TRBV3-1 to TRBJ1-1; 7 bases fit TRBD1. CDR1 and CDR2 (germline): LGHDT, YNNKEL (reference sequence). V dropped 4 bases and J dropped 10; count of bases not matched to a gene: 6. The CDR3 is made up of 12 amino acids. CDR3 in amino acids: CASSPRTGGAFF. The CDR3 DNA is TGTGCCAGCAGCCCTCGGACAGGAGGAGCTTTCTTT.

This clonotype was detected a few times. This chain links TRBV19 with TRBJ1-5, with a tentative D call TRBD1 (6 bases). The germline V gene has CDR1 LNHDA and CDR2 SQIVND (reference sequence). The CDR3 spans 16 residues. Trimming took off 4 bases at V and 6 bases at J, with 19 bases between the two ends. For the CDR3, the DNA is TGTGCCAGTAGTACCCCTCCGGGACAATCCCCTCAGCCCCAGCATTTT. Protein: CASSTPPGQSPQPQHF.

V is TRBV15 and J is TRBJ1-2, with a weak D call TRBD1 (6 bases). Between the trimmed V and J ends, which lost 5 bases and 1 base, there was a span of 14 bases. CDR3 length: 15 residues. Germline-derived CDR1 and CDR2 are LNHNV and YYDKDF (reference sequence). CDR3 protein: CATSYYPGVNYGYTF. The CDR3 bases are TGTGCCACCAGCTACTATCCAGGGGTTAACTATGGCTACACCTTC. Full variable domain (rest looked up from reference TRBV15 and TRBJ1-2): DAMVIQNPRYQVTQFGKPVTLSCSQTLNHNVMYWYQQKSSQAPKLLFHYYDKDFNNEADTPDNFQSRRPNTSFCFLDIRSPGLGDTAMYLCATSYYPGVNYGYTFGSGTRLTVV.

The chain uses TRBV4-1 and TRBJ2-3, with a weak D call TRBD2 (6 bases). The V and J ends lost 5 bases and 7 bases respectively, with 13 bases between them. This CDR3 comprises 13 residues. Germline CDR1 and CDR2: MGHRA and YSYEKL. The CDR3: CASSWDSLNTQYF. In DNA, the CDR3 is TGCGCCAGCAGCTGGGACTCCCTTAATACGCAGTATTTT.

The rearrangement links TRBV2 to TRBJ2-1; D not resolved. V lost 1 base and J 9 bases, leaving 7 bases between the germline ends. Per germline, CDR1 SNHLY and CDR2 FYNNEI. The CDR3 covers 12 residues. The CDR3 sequence is CASSEGGPEQFF. The DNA of the CDR3 is TGTGCCAGCAGTGAAGGCGGCCCTGAGCAGTTCTTC.

J is TRBJ2-3 and V is TRBV29-1, with 7 bases that match TRBD1. CDR1 SQVTM and CDR2 ANQGSEA come from the germline V gene. This CDR3 comprises 13 residues. J gave up 5 bases and V 7 bases, and 9 bases lay outside the gene matches. The CDR3 here is CSGGQVLLDTQYF. Here the CDR3 DNA reads TGCAGCGGCGGACAGGTGCTTCTAGATACGCAGTATTTT.

This clonotype appeared many times. The CDR3 loop reads CASSGRSNTEAFF. The CDR3 coding sequence is TGTGCCAGCAGTGGACGGTCGAACACTGAAGCTTTCTTT. The chain combines TRBV9 with TRBJ1-1; the D is unclear. CDR1 and CDR2 from the germline V gene are SGDLS and YYNGEE. CDR3 size: 13 residues. V lost 5 bases, J lost 1 base, and 9 bases lay in between.

The chain recombines TRBV27 with TRBJ2-5, with unresolved D. The V end was cut by 4 bases, the J end by 12 bases, with 18 bases between. From germline, CDR1 is MNHEY and CDR2 SMNVEV (reference sequence). The CDR3 is made up of 13 amino acids. Written as DNA, the CDR3 is TGTGCCAGCAGTTCCCCTCCCGCTTGGGTGAAGTACTTC. It translates to CASSSPPAWVKYF.

This clonotype appeared a few times. The chain recombines TRBV5-1 with TRBJ2-2; the D is unclear. Germline lookup yields CDR1 SGHRS and CDR2 YFSETQ. The CDR3 is made up of 15 amino acids. V was clipped by 1 base and J by 3 bases, with 10 bases between them. This CDR3 is CASSLSARYTGELFF. DNA of the CDR3: TGCGCCAGCAGCTTGTCAGCAAGATACACCGGGGAGCTGTTTTTT.

J is TRBJ1-1 and V is TRBV9; weak D call: TRBD1 (6 bases). The V gene lost 1 base and the J gene lost 4 bases, with 17 bases spanning the gap. In germline, CDR1 is SGDLS, CDR2 YYNGEE. The CDR3 contains 16 residues. Written as DNA, the CDR3 is TGTGCCAGCAGCGTAACAGCGACAGGACCTAGCACTGAAGCTTTCTTT. Protein: CASSVTATGPSTEAFF.

CDR3 protein: CASSLNLQANEQFF. CDR3 nucleotide sequence: TGTGCCAGCAGTTTAAATTTGCAGGCGAATGAGCAGTTCTTC. The chain is built from TRBV27 and TRBJ2-1; the D is unclear. This CDR3 is built from 14 residues. Germline V gives CDR1 MNHEY, CDR2 SMNVEV (reference sequence). Trimming shortened V by 2 bases and J by 7 bases, and 12 bases separated the two germline ends.

This clonotype showed up many times. The chain uses TRBV29-1 and TRBJ1-1; the D is unclear. With 4 bases removed from V and 0 bases from J, the gap between germline ends came to 9 bases. Per germline, CDR1 SQVTM and CDR2 ANQGSEA. This CDR3 contains 13 residues. The DNA of the CDR3 is TGCAGCGTTGGTTACGGCTTGAACACTGAAGCTTTCTTT. It encodes CSVGYGLNTEAFF.

This clonotype was detected a few times. The V call is TRBV29-1, the J call TRBJ2-3; D is unclear. The CDR3 has 12 residues. Germline V gene sequence: CDR1 SQVTM, CDR2 ANQGSEA. The chain's CDR3 is CTHQTSTDTQYF. The CDR3 coding sequence is TGCACACACCAGACTAGCACAGATACGCAGTATTTT.

This clonotype came up many times. This chain uses TRBV20-1 with TRBJ2-7, with 12 bases that match TRBD1. This CDR3 contains 15 residues. The trim removed 6 bases at V and 0 bases at J, leaving 6 bases unmatched. CDR1 and CDR2 from the germline V gene are DFQATT and SNEGSKA (reference sequence). The CDR3 loop reads CSARDRGRFSYEQYF. The CDR3 coding sequence is TGCAGTGCACGGGACAGGGGGCGCTTCTCCTACGAGCAGTACTTC.

This clonotype came up a few times. The V call is TRBV4-1, the J call TRBJ1-4, with D unresolved. The CDR3 length is 16 residues. Germline CDR1 MGHRA, CDR2 YSYEKL. Trimming took off 2 bases at V and 1 base at J, with 11 bases between the two ends. The CDR3, as DNA: TGCGCCAGCAGCCAATTTTGGGCCGAAACTAATGAAAAACTGTTTTTT. This sequence encodes CASSQFWAETNEKLFF.

The rearrangement uses TRBV5-1 and TRBJ2-2, with 7 bases that match TRBD2. V lost 2 bases, J lost 5 bases, and 9 bases stayed unmatched. The germline V gene encodes CDR1 SGHRS and CDR2 YFSETQ. This CDR3 comprises 16 residues. CDR3 sequence: CASSFFRGSSTGELFF. The CDR3 bases are TGCGCCAGCAGCTTCTTTCGCGGGAGTTCGACCGGGGAGCTGTTTTTT.